This T cell receptor beta chain appears in the sequencing data of a study of blood T cell repertoires in COVID-19 (dated by TCRdb to about 2020). About the investigation overall: Samples covering the acute and convalescent phases of COVID-19 were provided by collaborators in the United States, Italy and Spain. The material from the prospective study consisted of cDNA or gDNA derived from T cells, B-cell-depleted T cells, or PBMCs. Deeply sampled blood TCRbeta repertoires from subjects exposed to, actively infected with, or recovered from COVID-19 were included in the dataset. The repertoires were released in a freely available public database meant as a resource for research on the immune response to SARS-CoV-2. The samples were drawn from the first 160 participants of the ongoing ImmuneRACE study and from roughly 1,300 subjects provided by 6 global collaborators. A de-identified subject ID, COVID-19 status, age in years and sex were almost always included in the sample metadata. HLA class I and class II types, where available, came from metadata supplied by the sample provider rather than from assay-based typing.

Reading from cysteine to phenylalanine, the CDR3 counts 16 amino acids. Solely the CDR3 DNA is kept, with 48 bases framed from the first base. The germline V gene supplies CDR1 SNHLY and CDR2 FYNNEI. Trimming takes 6 bases off V and 1 base off J; junction bases not matched to a gene: 8. Of note for this clone: Its antigen is not yet known. It has no much larger one-base neighbor in the sample; base qualities were not kept.

Results and caveats for the whole study, not just this receptor: The quantity of clinical and demographic metadata differed by source and by participant and was supplied without curation.

In the prospective study, participants were about 18 to 95 years old, resided in approximately 22 geographic areas of the United States, and were enrolled through a virtual design. Cohort assignment in the prospective study relied on participant-reported clinical history from a screening survey and a study questionnaire. Exposed participants were defined as having been in contact with someone with a PCR-confirmed or clinician-diagnosed COVID-19 case within 2 weeks of study entry. Each participant in the prospective study had whole blood, serum and a nasopharyngeal or oropharyngeal swab collected by mobile phlebotomists. Prospective study participants could optionally give additional blood draws and questionnaires over an approximately 2-month period. Before DNA extraction, prospective study blood samples were shipped either frozen or at room temperature. The immunoSEQ Assay, a bias-controlled multiplex PCR, was used to amplify TCRbeta CDR3 regions from genomic DNA. As for how the authors treated the data: The number of nucleated cells in each sample was estimated by amplification of reference gene primers within the assay. Sequence reads were collapsed and filtered to measure the absolute abundance of every unique TCRbeta CDR3 rearrangement. For each sample, productive Simpson clonality was calculated by taking the square root of Simpson's diversity index across productive rearrangements. TCRdb mirrors the immuneACCESS table, restricted to in-frame sequences. Some clones are absent from its copies; in checked studies, under half trace to an unresolved V gene, and the reason for the others is unknown. Clonal size and the V and J genes are those of that table, whereas D and trimming came from the DNA. The sample table records 250,000 or so clones; about 85% of these occur just once. The ten biggest clones cover 6.6% of the sample.

The rearranged segments are TRBV2 and TRBJ2-7; 11 of the junction bases match TRBD2. The sequence was collected from a woman aged 45-60 years who had been exposed to COVID-19. The specimen sequenced was PBMCs or T cells enriched from blood (not recorded which). The CDR3 is CASRHDLAGGSYEQYF. The nucleotides are TGTGCCAGCAGACACGACCTAGCGGGGGGTTCCTACGAGCAGTACTTC.